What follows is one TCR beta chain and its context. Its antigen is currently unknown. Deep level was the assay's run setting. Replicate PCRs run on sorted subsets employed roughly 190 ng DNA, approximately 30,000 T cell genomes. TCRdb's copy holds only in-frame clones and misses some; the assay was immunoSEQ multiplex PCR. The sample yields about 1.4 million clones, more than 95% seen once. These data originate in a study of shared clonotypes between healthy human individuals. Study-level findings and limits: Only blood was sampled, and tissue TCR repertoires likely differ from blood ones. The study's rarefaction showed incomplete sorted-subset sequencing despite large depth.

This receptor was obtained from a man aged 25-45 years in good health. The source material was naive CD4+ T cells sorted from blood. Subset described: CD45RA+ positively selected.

Here the CDR3 DNA reads TGCAGCGTCCTAGCGGGAGGGCCTAGAGATGAGCAGTTCTTC. As protein: CSVLAGGPRDEQFF. The chain carries TRBV29-1 and TRBJ2-1; 12 bases map to TRBD2. Per germline, CDR1 SQVTM and CDR2 ANQGSEA. V gave up 6 bases and J gave up 8 bases; unmatched junction bases: 8. The CDR3 has 14 amino acids.